A selection of T cell receptor beta chains follows, all from one sample in a study of cytomegalovirus exposure and HLA in healthy donors. Repertoires were generated with immunoSEQ multiplex PCR, while TCRdb's copy carries only in-frame clones and drops some. The sample lists fewer than 350,000 clones, around nine tenths occurring once. The sequenced sample consisted of PBMCs. Every receptor here comes from a young woman in good health and CMV-seronegative. Both conserved end residues are part of each CDR3. The order of the fields is CDR3 length, D gene, V gene, clone size, J gene, CDR3 DNA, CDR3 protein. A D gene is named only where the DNA matches it firmly. The listing skips clone size in some rows; elsewhere it reads once, few, many or a size class.

>15|TRBD1|TRBV6-7|.|TRBJ1-5
TGTGCCAGCAGCACACAGGGGGCGCCGGATCAGCCCCAGCATTTT
CASSTQGAPDQPQHF
>12|.|TRBV2|once|TRBJ1-1
TGTGCCAGCAGGTCCGGGGTGCGGTGGGCTTTCTTT
CASRSGVRWAFF
>17|.|TRBV5-7|.|TRBJ1-3
TGTGCCAGCAGCTTGAGGATGTTGTGGGCGGGAGGAAACACCATATATTTT
CASSLRMLWAGGNTIYF
>14|TRBD1|TRBV12-5|.|TRBJ1-1
TGTGCTAGTGTTTCTGGACAGGACCTAGTTGAAGCTTTCTTT
CASVSGQDLVEAFF
>16|.|TRBV4-2|.|TRBJ1-5
TGTGCCAGCAGCCAGCAGGGTGGGGCAAGCAATCAGCCCCAGCATTTT
CASSQQGGASNQPQHF
>12|TRBD1|TRBV7-9|.|TRBJ1-2
TGTGCCAGCAGTCCTCCAGGGGGCGGCTACACCTTC
CASSPPGGGYTF
>14|TRBD2|TRBV7-6|.|TRBJ2-7
TGTGCCGGGGGGGACGGAACAGGCTCCTACGAGCAGTACTTC
CAGGDGTGSYEQYF
>17|TRBD2|TRBV11-2|.|TRBJ2-3
TGTGCCAGCACCCCGGGCCTAGCGGGGGCCCGCACAGATACGCAGTATTTT
CASTPGLAGARTDTQYF
>17|.|TRBV7-7|.|TRBJ2-5
TGTGCTAGCAGCTTAGGAGGCCTTCGATTTGGAGGAGAGACCCAGTACTTC
CASSLGGLRFGGETQYF
>13|.|TRBV6-1|.|TRBJ2-7
TGTGCCAGCAGTAACAGGGCTGGCTACGAGCAGTACTTC
CASSNRAGYEQYF
>14|TRBD1|TRBV5-4|.|TRBJ1-6
TGTGCCAGCAGCTGGACAGGGTATAATTCACCCCTCCACTTT
CASSWTGYNSPLHF
>13|.|TRBV5-6|.|TRBJ1-3
TGTGCCAGCAGCTTGCGGGGGAGAAACACCATATATTTT
CASSLRGRNTIYF
>15|.|TRBV6-5|.|TRBJ1-5
TGTGCCAGCAGCGCCTTCAGGGATTCTAATCAGCCCCAGCATTTT
CASSAFRDSNQPQHF
>13|.|TRBV9|.|TRBJ1-1
TGTGCCAGCGGGCGGGGTCAGAACACTGAAGCTTTCTTT
CASGRGQNTEAFF
>16|.|TRBV4-1|.|TRBJ1-1
TGCGCCAGCAGCCAAGAAGGGGACACATGGAACACTGAAGCTTTCTTT
CASSQEGDTWNTEAFF
>13|.|TRBV11-2|.|TRBJ1-1
TGTGCCAGCAGCTTCGCAGGTTACACTGAAGCTTTCTTT
CASSFAGYTEAFF
>12|.|TRBV30|.|TRBJ2-7
TGTGCCTGGAGTGATCCAGTCTACGAGCAGTACTTC
CAWSDPVYEQYF
>14|.|TRBV27|.|TRBJ2-5
TGTGCCAGCAGTTCCCGACTCAACCAAGATACCCAGTACTTC
CASSSRLNQDTQYF
>15|.|TRBV6-1|.|TRBJ1-6
TGTGCCAGCAGCTGGGAGAGCTCCTATAATTCACCCCTCCACTTT
CASSWESSYNSPLHF
>15|TRBD1|TRBV30|.|TRBJ1-1
TGTGCCTGGTGCACAGGGGGCCCGGCGGGCACTGAAGCTTTCTTT
CAWCTGGPAGTEAFF
>15|.|TRBV18|.|TRBJ1-3
TGTGCCAGCTCACCACCAGCAGGGTCTAGAAACACCATATATTTT
CASSPPAGSRNTIYF